This T cell receptor (beta chain) is from a study of shared clonotypes between healthy human individuals. Broader study findings: Estimated richness values were generally larger in naive subsets than in memory subsets.

Turning to this clone: The antigen is unknown.

Germline assignment: CDR1 SGHNT and CDR2 YYREEE (reference sequence). The CDR3 extends over 14 amino acids. The V and J ends lost 0 bases and 2 bases respectively, with 8 bases between them. Each subset's genomic DNA was shared equally among a number of immunoSEQ plates. Here immunoSEQ multiplex PCR was the method, and the copy in TCRdb shows in-frame clones only, minus some. The sample consists of about 1.5 million clones, 95% to 99% of them appearing once. Naive CD4+ cells were CD45RA-selected; the remaining cells were memory. The clonotype was recovered from a young man in good health. The rearrangement uses TRBV5-4 and TRBJ2-5; D gene uncertain. Sequencing was carried out using naive CD4+ T cells sorted from blood. Subset described: CD45RA+ positively selected. CDR3 amino acids: CASSLAQQQETQYF. DNA of the CDR3: TGTGCCAGCAGCTTGGCGCAGCAACAAGAGACCCAGTACTTC.